The source of this T cell receptor (beta chain) is a study of lymphopenia after photon versus proton radiotherapy. Per the germline V gene, CDR1 is ENHRY and CDR2 is SYGVKD. CDR3 size: 16 residues. J was trimmed by 5 bases and V by 6 bases; bases with no gene match: 13. Remarks on this clone: What it binds is not known.

The study, taken as a whole, reports: Survival link was tested only in deceased patients; proton benefit remains a possibility.

The data were produced by immunoSEQ multiplex PCR, yet TCRdb's version contains in-frame clones alone and is incomplete. Of about 42,000 clones listed, around four fifths are singletons. The gene calls are TRBV10-3 and TRBJ2-1; TRBD2 matches 7 bases. Source: peripheral blood, taken from a patient treated with proton-based radiotherapy. The TCR sequence derives from a woman aged 70-85 years with pancreatic cancer. The CDR3 coding sequence is TGTGCCATCAGGCCTGGGAGTAGCGGGTGGGACAATGAGCAGTTCTTC. This gives the protein CAIRPGSSGWDNEQFF.